Listed here are 3 T cell receptor beta chains from one sample, sequenced in a study of T cells in localized non-small cell lung cancer. The repertoire was sequenced with immunoSEQ multiplex PCR; TCRdb's copy has only in-frame clones and lacks some. The repertoire holds under 150,000 clones, with around 89% as singletons. The source material was peripheral blood, sampled before any cancer treatment. Receptor source: a female donor at least 60 years old with stage I lung adenocarcinoma.

The J gene is TRBJ2-2, the V gene TRBV7-3; 15 bases are shared with TRBD2. Germline V CDR1 and CDR2: SGHTA, FQGTGA. The CDR3 runs to 18 residues. Trimming removed 1 base from V and 1 base from J; junction bases left unmatched: 1. In DNA, the CDR3 is TGTGCCAGCAGCTTAAGGACTAGCGGGAGGGTGAACACCGGGGAGCTGTTTTTT. Amino acids: CASSLRTSGRVNTGELFF.

The J gene is TRBJ2-1, the V gene TRBV28; D uncertain. The CDR3 contains 13 residues. The germline V gene has CDR1 MDHEN and CDR2 SYDVKM. Trimming stripped 3 bases from V and 5 bases from J, with 8 bases between. In DNA, the CDR3 is TGTGCCAGCAGTTTTAGACTGGACAATGAGCAGTTCTTC. Protein: CASSFRLDNEQFF.

The chain has TRBV5-1 and TRBJ2-1; 13 nucleotides match TRBD2. From germline, CDR1 is SGHRS and CDR2 YFSETQ. V shed 4 bases and J 8 bases; nucleotides not matched to a gene: 6. The CDR3 is 15 amino acids. DNA of the CDR3: TGCGCCAGCAGCCCAAGGACTAGCGGGAGCGATGAGCAGTTCTTC. Translated: CASSPRTSGSDEQFF.